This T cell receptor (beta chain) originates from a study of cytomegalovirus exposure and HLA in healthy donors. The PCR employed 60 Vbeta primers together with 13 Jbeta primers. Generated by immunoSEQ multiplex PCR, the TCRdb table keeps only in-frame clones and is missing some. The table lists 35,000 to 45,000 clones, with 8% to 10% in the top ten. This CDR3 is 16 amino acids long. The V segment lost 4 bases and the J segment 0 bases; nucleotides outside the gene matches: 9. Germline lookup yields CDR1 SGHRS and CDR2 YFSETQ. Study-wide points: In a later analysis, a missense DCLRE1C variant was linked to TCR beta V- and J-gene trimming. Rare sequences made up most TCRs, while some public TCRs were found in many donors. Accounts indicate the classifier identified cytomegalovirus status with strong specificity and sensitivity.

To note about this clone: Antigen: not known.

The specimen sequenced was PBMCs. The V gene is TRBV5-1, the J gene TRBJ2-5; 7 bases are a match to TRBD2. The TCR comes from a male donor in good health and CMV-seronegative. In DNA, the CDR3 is TGCGCCAGCAGCGGCGGGACGGGGGGTTACCAAGAGACCCAGTACTTC. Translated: CASSGGTGGYQETQYF.